This paragraph reports one TCR beta chain. This specimen comes from a study of T cell changes during pregnancy in multiple sclerosis. Repertoires were generated with immunoSEQ multiplex PCR, while TCRdb's copy carries only in-frame clones and drops some. The table lists about 70,000 clones, about 92% of them singletons, with around 2.2% in the top ten. The sequences come from peripheral blood, collected in the second trimester of pregnancy. The TCR was taken from a female donor in good health, enrolled as a control in a pregnancy study.

The CDR3 DNA is TGTGCCAGCAGTTTAACACAAGAAGCTTTCTTT. It codes for CASSLTQEAFF. The V gene is TRBV28, the J gene TRBJ1-1; D not resolved. Germline V gene data show CDR1 as MDHEN and CDR2 as SYDVKM. The CDR3 consists of 11 residues. V gave up 2 bases and J gave up 8 bases, with 6 bases separating them.